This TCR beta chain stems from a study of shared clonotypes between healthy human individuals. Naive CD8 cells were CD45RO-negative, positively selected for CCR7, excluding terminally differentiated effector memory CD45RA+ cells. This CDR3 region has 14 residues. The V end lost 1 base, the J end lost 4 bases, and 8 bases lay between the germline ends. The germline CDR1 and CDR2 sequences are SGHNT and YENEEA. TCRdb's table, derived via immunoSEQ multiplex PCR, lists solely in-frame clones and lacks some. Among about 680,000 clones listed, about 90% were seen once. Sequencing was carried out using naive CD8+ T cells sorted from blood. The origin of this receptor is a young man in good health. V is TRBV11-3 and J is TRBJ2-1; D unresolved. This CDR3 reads CASSLGPNYNEQFF. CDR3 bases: TGTGCCAGCAGCTTAGGACCAAATTACAATGAGCAGTTCTTC. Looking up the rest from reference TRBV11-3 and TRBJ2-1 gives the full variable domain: EAGVVQSPRYKIIEKKQPVAFWCNPISGHNTLYWYLQNLGQGPELLIRYENEEAVDDSQLPKDRFSAERLKGVDSTLKIQPAELGDSAVYLCASSLGPNYNEQFFGPGTRLTVL.